The 23 T cell receptor beta chains below all came from one sample that was sequenced in a study of cytomegalovirus exposure and HLA in healthy donors. The PCR ran on 60 Vbeta and 13 Jbeta primers. The assay was immunoSEQ multiplex PCR, and TCRdb's table has in-frame clones only and misses some. The sample shows 50,000 to 55,000 clones, 55% to 80% of them seen only once. Sequencing was carried out using PBMCs. The receptors derive from a woman between 45 and 65 years old in good health and CMV-seropositive.

The chain has TRBV18 and TRBJ1-2; D is undetermined. V was cut by 6 bases and J by 8 bases, with 10 bases left in between. CDR3 size: 11 residues. Germline V CDR1 and CDR2: KGHSH, LQKENI. The CDR3 protein is CASSMSEGYTF. The CDR3, as DNA: TGTGCCAGCTCCATGAGTGAGGGCTACACCTTC. The variable domain in full, with the rest retrieved from reference TRBV18 and TRBJ1-2, is NAGVMQNPRHLVRRRGQEARLRCSPMKGHSHVYWYRQLPEEGLKFMVYLQKENIIDESGMPKERFSAEFPKEGPSILRIQQVVRGDSAAYFCASSMSEGYTFGSGTRLTVV.

This clone occurred a few times. Distinct nucleotide sequences in the sample also encode this CDR3. V usage is TRBV7-2 and J usage is TRBJ1-5; D is perhaps TRBD1 (5 bases). The V and J ends lost 1 base and 0 bases respectively, with 7 bases between them. This CDR3 comprises 15 residues. CDR1 and CDR2 (germline): SGHTA, FQGNSA. The CDR3 loop reads CASSLVQGSNQPQHF. The CDR3 DNA sequence: TGTGCCAGCAGCTTAGTCCAGGGTAGCAATCAGCCCCAGCATTTT.

CDR3 residues: CASTAASRNEQFF. CDR3 coding DNA: TGTGCCAGCACGGCGGCCTCGAGGAATGAGCAGTTCTTC. The rearrangement uses TRBV6-6 and TRBJ2-1; D is undetermined. Germline CDR1 and CDR2: MNHNY and SVGAGI (reference sequence). V was cut by 7 bases and J by 7 bases, with 14 bases left in between. CDR3 length: 13 residues.

The rearrangement uses TRBV9 and TRBJ2-2, with D possibly TRBD2 on 6 matching bases. Germline assignment: CDR1 SGDLS and CDR2 YYNGEE. The CDR3 totals 15 residues. V was clipped by 0 bases and J by 4 bases, with 10 bases between them. The CDR3 DNA is TGTGCCAGCAGCGTAGTGGCGGGGTCCACCGGGGAGCTGTTTTTT. It translates to CASSVVAGSTGELFF.

This chain connects TRBV7-9 to TRBJ1-5, with TRBD1 matching over 9 bases. The length of the CDR3 is 14 residues. After removal of 4 bases from V and 8 bases from J, the junction contained 6 bases not matched to a gene. Germline lookup yields CDR1 SEHNR and CDR2 FQNEAQ (reference sequence). In DNA, the CDR3 is TGTGCCAGCAGCTCAACAGGGGGCGGGGAGCCCCAGCATTTT. It specifies CASSSTGGGEPQHF.

V is TRBV9 and J is TRBJ2-2; 8 bases line up with TRBD2. After removal of 4 bases from V and 5 bases from J, the junction contained 7 bases not matched to a gene. This CDR3 is 15 amino acids long. CDR1 SGDLS and CDR2 YYNGEE come from the germline V gene. CDR3 sequence reads: CASSLLAAETGELFF. CDR3 bases: TGTGCCAGCAGCCTACTAGCGGCTGAAACCGGGGAGCTGTTTTTT.

This chain joins TRBV6-6 and TRBJ2-3; 10 bases line up with TRBD2. CDR3 length: 15 residues. The germline V gene has CDR1 MNHNY and CDR2 SVGAGI (reference sequence). V trimming: 4 bases; J trimming: 1 base; junction bases outside the gene matches: 2. DNA of the CDR3: TGTGCCAGCAGTTCCGGGACTAGCGGCACAGATACGCAGTATTTT. Its protein is CASSSGTSGTDTQYF.

For this clone: This may come from a read error, since a much larger clone is one base off. At the DNA level, this CDR3 is encoded by other sequences in the same sample as well. CDR3 region: CASSLWTVNSNQPQHF. CDR3 nucleotides: TGTGCCAGCAGTTTGTGGACAGTTAATAGCAATCAGCCCCAGCATTTT. V gene TRBV28 combines with J gene TRBJ1-5; D may be TRBD1 (6 bases). The V gene's germline CDR1 is MDHEN and CDR2 SYDVKM. The CDR3 is 16 residues long. The V end lost 3 bases, the J end lost 0 bases, and 12 bases lay between the germline ends.

This clone was counted a few times. The chain recombines TRBV15 with TRBJ2-7; TRBD1 matches at 7 bases. The CDR3 spans 13 residues. The V gene's germline CDR1 is LNHNV and CDR2 YYDKDF (reference sequence). Trimming took 5 bases from V and 4 from J; bases not matched to a gene: 5. CDR3 sequence reads: CATSSGQHYEQYF. The CDR3 bases are TGTGCCACCAGCTCGGGACAGCATTACGAGCAGTACTTC.

The chain combines TRBV4-2 with TRBJ2-5; 14 nucleotides match TRBD2. The V gene's germline CDR1 is LGHNA and CDR2 YNFKEQ. The CDR3 is made up of 18 amino acids. V was pared by 4 bases and J by 3 bases, with 10 bases of the junction left unmatched. The CDR3 DNA is TGTGCCAGCAGCCCCCTCTTGACTAGCGGGAGGGGTAAAGAGACCCAGTACTTC. It translates to CASSPLLTSGRGKETQYF.

CDR3 DNA: TGTGCCAGCAGCTCATGGCAGGGGTTGGGAGAGACCCAGTACTTC. It specifies CASSSWQGLGETQYF. V is TRBV7-2 and J is TRBJ2-5; possible D gene TRBD1, 6 bases. Trimming took off 4 bases at V and 4 bases at J, with 16 bases between the two ends. In germline, CDR1 is SGHTA, CDR2 FQGNSA. There are 15 residues in the CDR3.

The V gene is TRBV5-1, the J gene TRBJ1-2; 10 nucleotides match TRBD1. The CDR3 sequence is 16 residues long. Unmatched junction bases numbered 9, after V lost 1 base and J lost 6 bases. Germline V gives CDR1 SGHRS, CDR2 YFSETQ. The CDR3 is CASSLFTTGTGDGYTF. CDR3 sequence (DNA): TGCGCCAGCAGCTTGTTTACAACCGGGACAGGGGATGGCTACACCTTC.

The J gene is TRBJ1-5, the V gene TRBV5-8; 7 bases agree with TRBD1. Germline V lookup: CDR1 SGHTS, CDR2 YDEGEE. CDR3 length: 14 amino acids. V lost 2 bases and J lost 5; bases outside the gene matches: 4. The CDR3 DNA sequence: TGTGCCAGCAGCTTCGGACAGGCCCATCAGCCCCAGCATTTT. This codes for CASSFGQAHQPQHF.

This clone has more than one count but fewer than ten. CDR3 nucleotide sequence: TGCGCCAGCAGCCAGGGTGCCTCTGGAAACACCATATATTTT. It codes for CASSQGASGNTIYF. This chain connects TRBV5-1 to TRBJ1-3; a possible D gene is TRBD1 (5 bases). With 4 bases removed from V and 0 bases from J, the gap between germline ends came to 8 bases. Germline assignment: CDR1 SGHRS and CDR2 YFSETQ. The CDR3 runs to 14 residues.

V usage is TRBV7-2 and J usage is TRBJ1-4, with TRBD1 matching 7 bases. Unmatched junction bases numbered 3, after V lost 1 base and J lost 7 bases. Per the germline V gene, CDR1 is SGHTA and CDR2 is FQGNSA. The CDR3 length is 14 residues. The CDR3 region is CASSLGQGGEKLFF. CDR3 DNA: TGTGCCAGCAGCTTAGGACAGGGTGGTGAAAAACTGTTTTTT.

The chain links TRBV2 to TRBJ1-5, with D maybe TRBD1 (5 bases). The V gene's germline CDR1 is SNHLY and CDR2 FYNNEI. There are 15 residues in the CDR3. The V gene lost 4 bases and the J gene lost 11 bases, with 21 bases spanning the gap. The CDR3 reads CASSVSDSQSVAQHF. CDR3 in DNA: TGTGCCAGCAGTGTGAGTGACAGTCAATCAGTAGCCCAGCATTTT.

This chain joins TRBV6-4 and TRBJ2-3; 7 bases agree with TRBD1. The length of the CDR3 is 14 residues. Trimming took 6 bases from V and 0 from J; bases not matched to a gene: 3. The germline V gene encodes CDR1 MRHNA and CDR2 SNTAGT. CDR3: CASRKQGSTDTQYF. DNA of the CDR3: TGTGCCAGCAGAAAACAGGGGAGCACAGATACGCAGTATTTT.

The chain carries TRBV6-5 and TRBJ1-2; D possibly corresponds to TRBD1 (5 bases). The germline V gene has CDR1 MNHEY and CDR2 SVGAGI. The CDR3 has 13 amino acids. Trimming shortened V by 7 bases and J by 6 bases, and 15 bases separated the two germline ends. DNA of the CDR3: TGTGCCAGCAAAATTCGGGGGATAAATGGCTACACCTTC. Protein sequence: CASKIRGINGYTF.

This clone appeared a single time. Additional DNA sequences in this sample encode the identical CDR3. V gene TRBV29-1 combines with J gene TRBJ2-2, with 9 bases fitting TRBD2. V lost 3 bases, J lost 4 bases, and 0 bases stayed unmatched. The CDR3 consists of 13 residues. Germline CDR1 and CDR2: SQVTM and ANQGSEA. CDR3 bases: TGCAGCGTTGAGGGACTAGCCACCGGGGAGCTGTTTTTT. Protein product: CSVEGLATGELFF.

The chain has TRBV5-5 and TRBJ1-3; 8 bases agree with TRBD1. CDR1 and CDR2 (germline): SGHKS, YYEKEE (reference sequence). The CDR3 spans 17 residues. Trimming removed 0 bases from V and 0 bases from J; junction bases left unmatched: 5. Written as DNA, the CDR3 is TGTGCCAGCAGCTTGGGGCCAGGGGGCAACTCTGGAAACACCATATATTTT. Its protein is CASSLGPGGNSGNTIYF.

The gene calls are TRBV19 and TRBJ2-3, with a tentative D call TRBD2 (6 bases). Germline lookup yields CDR1 LNHDA and CDR2 SQIVND (reference sequence). The CDR3 is 13 amino acids. V lost 3 bases to trimming and J lost 6 bases, with 10 bases between them. The CDR3 nucleotides are TGTGCCAGTAGTATTGGAGGGCGTGATACGCAGTATTTT. Amino acids: CASSIGGRDTQYF.

In DNA form, the CDR3 reads TGTGCCAGCACTCCAGGGAATCGATACAATGAGCAGTTCTTC. It translates to CASTPGNRYNEQFF. This chain connects TRBV19 to TRBJ2-1; the D gene is possibly TRBD1 (5 bases). CDR1 is LNHDA, CDR2 SQIVND, per germline (reference sequence). Trimming removed 9 bases at V and 4 bases at J, with 16 bases between. CDR3 size: 14 residues. Drawing the rest from reference TRBV19 and TRBJ2-1, the complete variable domain is DGGITQSPKYLFRKEGQNVTLSCEQNLNHDAMYWYRQDPGQGLRLIYYSQIVNDFQKGDIAEGYSVSREKKESFPLTVTSAQKNPTAFYLCASTPGNRYNEQFFGPGTRLTVL.

The rearrangement links TRBV7-2 to TRBJ1-2; D perhaps matches TRBD1 (6 bases). CDR3 length: 14 amino acids. V lost 1 base and J 7 bases, leaving 13 bases between the germline ends. The germline V gene encodes CDR1 SGHTA and CDR2 FQGNSA. The CDR3: CASSLEQGISGYTF. CDR3 in DNA: TGTGCCAGCAGCTTAGAACAGGGTATATCTGGCTACACCTTC.